This is a list of T cell receptor beta chains from one sample in a study of T-cell reconstitution after alpha-beta-depleted transplantation in children. TCRdb re-analysed the PCR reads in MiXCR, keeping a single row per CDR3 protein. Of about a million distinct CDR3 sequences in the sample, about 30% were seen once. Sample: PBMCs, mostly from graft donor cells, taken 360 days after TCRalphabeta/CD19-depleted stem cell transplant. The source of these receptors is a boy under two years old who had a stem cell transplant for SCID, so the T cells may come from the graft donor. CDR3s include the opening cysteine and the closing phenylalanine or tryptophan. A D gene is named only where the DNA matches it firmly. Only part of the rows carry a size: once, few, many, or a class if the clone is expanded.

d_call	v_call	j_call	clone_size	cdr3_nt	cdr3_aa
TRBD2	TRBV13	TRBJ2-3	few	TGTGCCAGCAGCTTAAAGCCAAGGGTCGGGACTAGCGGCCGGGATACGCAGTATTTT	CASSLKPRVGTSGRDTQYF
TRBD2	TRBV4-3	TRBJ2-1	many	TGCGCCAGCAGCCAAGAATCGGGACTAGCGGCCTACAATGAGCAGTTCTTC	CASSQESGLAAYNEQFF
TRBD1	TRBV6-5	TRBJ2-1	NA	TGTGCCAGCAGTTACCCAGTAACAGGGGGCTCCTACAATGAGCAGTTCTTC	CASSYPVTGGSYNEQFF
NA	TRBV12-3/TRBV12-4	TRBJ1-5	few	TGTGCCAGCAGCCGTAGATACAGGGAGAATCAGCCCCAGCATTTT	CASSRRYRENQPQHF
TRBD1	TRBV15	TRBJ1-1	few	TGTGCCACCAGCCCGACAGGGTATACTGAAGCTTTCTTT	CATSPTGYTEAFF
TRBD2	TRBV5-1	TRBJ2-5	few	TGCGCCAGCAGCCTCCCAGGACAGCCGGCGGGACTAGAAGAGACCCAGTACTTC	CASSLPGQPAGLEETQYF
NA	TRBV12-3/TRBV12-4	TRBJ1-4	NA	TGTGCCAGCAGCCCGCACGTGGGAACTAATGAAAAACTGTTTTTT	CASSPHVGTNEKLFF
NA	TRBV19	TRBJ2-4	NA	TGTGCCAGTAGCCTCGGGACCCAAAACATTCAGTACTTC	CASSLGTQNIQYF
NA	TRBV3-1	TRBJ1-1	few	TGTGCCAGCAGCCATGAGGGGGGGCTGAACACTGAAGCTTTCTTT	CASSHEGGLNTEAFF
NA	TRBV20-1	TRBJ2-5	NA	TGCAGTGCTAGCCTAATCGCCCGGGAGATCTTACAAGAGACCCAGTACTTC	CSASLIAREILQETQYF
NA	TRBV12-3/TRBV12-4	TRBJ2-5	NA	TGTGCCAGCAGTTGGTATGAACACCAAGAGACCCAGTACTTC	CASSWYEHQETQYF
NA	TRBV20-1	TRBJ2-5	NA	TGCAGTGCTAGAGCCGACGGGGTGGAGACCCAGTACTTC	CSARADGVETQYF
NA	TRBV20-1	TRBJ2-2	few	TGCAGTGCTAGAGATCGAGTAAACACCGGGGAGCTGTTTTTT	CSARDRVNTGELFF
TRBD1	TRBV3-1	TRBJ1-2	NA	TGTGCCAGCAGCCAAAAACAGGGGCGCGGAGTCTATGGCTACACCTTC	CASSQKQGRGVYGYTF
NA	TRBV12-3/TRBV12-4	TRBJ2-5	NA	TGTGCCAGCAGCTCCCCTCGTGGGGCCCAAGAGACCCAGTACTTC	CASSSPRGAQETQYF
NA	TRBV11-1	TRBJ2-2	NA	TGTGCCAGCAGTGCTCATGGGGGGAAATTCACCGGGGAGCTGTTTTTT	CASSAHGGKFTGELFF
NA	TRBV18	TRBJ2-1	NA	TGTGCCAGCTCACCATTGGGGCAGGGTAAGGAGCAGTTCTTC	CASSPLGQGKEQFF
TRBD2	TRBV7-7	TRBJ2-2	NA	TGTGCCAGCAGCTTCCGACTAGCGAGCGGGGAGCTGTTTTTT	CASSFRLASGELFF